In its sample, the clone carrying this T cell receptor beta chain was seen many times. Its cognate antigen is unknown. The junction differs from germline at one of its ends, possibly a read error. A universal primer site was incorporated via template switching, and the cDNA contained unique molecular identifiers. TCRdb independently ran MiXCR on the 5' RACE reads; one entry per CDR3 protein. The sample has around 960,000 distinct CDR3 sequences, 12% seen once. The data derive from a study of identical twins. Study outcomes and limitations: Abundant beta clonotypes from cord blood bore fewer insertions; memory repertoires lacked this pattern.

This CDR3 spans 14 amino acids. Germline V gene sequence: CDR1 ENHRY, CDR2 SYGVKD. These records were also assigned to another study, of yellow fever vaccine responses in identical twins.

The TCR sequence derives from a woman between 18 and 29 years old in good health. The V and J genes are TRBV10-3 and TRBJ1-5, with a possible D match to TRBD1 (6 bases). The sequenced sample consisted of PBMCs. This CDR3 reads CAISVAGGKQPQHF. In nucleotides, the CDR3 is TGTGCCATCAGTGTTGCCGGGGGCAAACAGCCCCAGCATTTT.